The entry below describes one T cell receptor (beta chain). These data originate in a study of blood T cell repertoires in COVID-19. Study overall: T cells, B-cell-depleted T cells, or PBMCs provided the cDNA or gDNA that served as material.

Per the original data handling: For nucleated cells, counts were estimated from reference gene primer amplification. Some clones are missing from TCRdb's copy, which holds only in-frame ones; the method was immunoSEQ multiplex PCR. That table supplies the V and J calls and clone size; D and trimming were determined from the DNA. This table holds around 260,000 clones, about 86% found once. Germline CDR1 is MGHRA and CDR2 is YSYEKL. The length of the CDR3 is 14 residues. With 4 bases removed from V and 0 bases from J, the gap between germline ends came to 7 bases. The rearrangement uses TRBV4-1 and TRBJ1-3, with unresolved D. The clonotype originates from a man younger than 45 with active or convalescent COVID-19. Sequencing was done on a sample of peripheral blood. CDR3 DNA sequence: TGCGCCAGCAGCCCTATTAGCTCTGGAAACACCATATATTTT. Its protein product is CASSPISSGNTIYF.